This TCR beta chain is from a study of shared clonotypes between healthy human individuals. Each PCR replicate from the sorted subsets contained 150 to 200 ng DNA, which is tens of thousands of T cell genomes. TCRdb's copy holds only in-frame clones and misses some; the assay was immunoSEQ multiplex PCR. The table has more than 2 million clones, around 95% seen once; the top ten hold around 0.13%. This CDR3 comprises 17 residues. CDR1 and CDR2 from the germline V gene are LNHNV and YYDKDF (reference sequence). Trimming left V 1 base short and J 3 bases short, with 15 bases between. This chain uses TRBV15 with TRBJ1-4; TRBD1 might be the D (6 bases). The material sequenced was naive CD4+ T cells sorted from blood. Regarding subset: CD45RA+ positively selected. This clonotype was sampled from a man younger than 35 in good health. The CDR3 loop reads CATSRGQAIIANEKLFF. CDR3 DNA: TGTGCCACCAGCAGAGGACAGGCGATCATAGCTAATGAAAAACTGTTTTTT.